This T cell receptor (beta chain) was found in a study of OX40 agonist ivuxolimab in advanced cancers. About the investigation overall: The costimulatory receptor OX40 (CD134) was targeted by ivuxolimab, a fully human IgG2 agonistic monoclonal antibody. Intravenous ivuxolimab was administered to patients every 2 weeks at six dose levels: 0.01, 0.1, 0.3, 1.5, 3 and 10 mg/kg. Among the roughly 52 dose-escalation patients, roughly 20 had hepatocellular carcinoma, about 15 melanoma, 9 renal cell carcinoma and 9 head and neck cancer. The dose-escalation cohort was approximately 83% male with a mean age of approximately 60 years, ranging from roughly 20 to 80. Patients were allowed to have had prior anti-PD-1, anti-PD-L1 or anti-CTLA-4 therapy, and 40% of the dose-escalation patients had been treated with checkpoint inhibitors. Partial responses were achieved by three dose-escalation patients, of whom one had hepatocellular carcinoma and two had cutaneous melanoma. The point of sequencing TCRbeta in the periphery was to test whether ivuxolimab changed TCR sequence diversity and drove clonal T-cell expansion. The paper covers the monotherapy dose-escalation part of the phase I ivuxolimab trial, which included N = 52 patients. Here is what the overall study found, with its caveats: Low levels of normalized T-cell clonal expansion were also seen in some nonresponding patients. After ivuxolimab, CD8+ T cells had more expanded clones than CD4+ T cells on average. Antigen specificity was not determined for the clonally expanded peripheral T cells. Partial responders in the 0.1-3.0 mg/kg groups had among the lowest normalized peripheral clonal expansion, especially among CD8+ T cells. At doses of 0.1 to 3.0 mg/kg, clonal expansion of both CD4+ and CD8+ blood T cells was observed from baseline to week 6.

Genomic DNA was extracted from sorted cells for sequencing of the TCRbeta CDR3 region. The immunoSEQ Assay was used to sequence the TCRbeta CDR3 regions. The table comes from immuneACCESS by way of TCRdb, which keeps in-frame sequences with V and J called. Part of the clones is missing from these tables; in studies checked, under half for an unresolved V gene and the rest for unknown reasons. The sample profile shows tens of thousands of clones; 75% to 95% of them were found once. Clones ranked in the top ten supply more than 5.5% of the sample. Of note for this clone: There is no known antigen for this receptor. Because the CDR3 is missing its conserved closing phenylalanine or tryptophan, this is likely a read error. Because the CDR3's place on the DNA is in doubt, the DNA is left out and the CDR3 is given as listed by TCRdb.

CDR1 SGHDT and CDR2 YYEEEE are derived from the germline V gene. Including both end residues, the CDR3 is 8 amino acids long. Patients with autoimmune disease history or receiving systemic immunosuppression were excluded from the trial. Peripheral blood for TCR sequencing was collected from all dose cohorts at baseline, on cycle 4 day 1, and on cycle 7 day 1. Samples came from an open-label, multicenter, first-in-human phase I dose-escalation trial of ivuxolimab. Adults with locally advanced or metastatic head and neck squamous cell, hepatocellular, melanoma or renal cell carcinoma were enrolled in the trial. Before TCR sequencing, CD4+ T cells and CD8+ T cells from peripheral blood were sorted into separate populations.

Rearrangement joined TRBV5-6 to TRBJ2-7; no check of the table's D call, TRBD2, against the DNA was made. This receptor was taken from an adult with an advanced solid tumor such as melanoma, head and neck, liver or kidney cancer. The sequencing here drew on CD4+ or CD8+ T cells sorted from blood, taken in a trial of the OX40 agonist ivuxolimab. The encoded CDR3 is CASSLGGI.